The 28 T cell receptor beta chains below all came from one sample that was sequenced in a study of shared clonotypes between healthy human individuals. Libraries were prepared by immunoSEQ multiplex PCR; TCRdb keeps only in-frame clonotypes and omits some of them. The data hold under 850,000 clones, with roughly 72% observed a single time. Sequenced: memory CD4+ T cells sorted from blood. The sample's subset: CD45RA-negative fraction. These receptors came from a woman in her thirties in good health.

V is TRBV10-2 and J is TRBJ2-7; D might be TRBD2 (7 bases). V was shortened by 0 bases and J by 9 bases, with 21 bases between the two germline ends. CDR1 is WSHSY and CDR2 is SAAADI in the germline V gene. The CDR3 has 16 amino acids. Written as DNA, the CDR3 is TGCGCCAGCAGTGAGTCGACGGGGGGCCGGGACGGAAGGCAGTACTTC. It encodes CASSESTGGRDGRQYF.

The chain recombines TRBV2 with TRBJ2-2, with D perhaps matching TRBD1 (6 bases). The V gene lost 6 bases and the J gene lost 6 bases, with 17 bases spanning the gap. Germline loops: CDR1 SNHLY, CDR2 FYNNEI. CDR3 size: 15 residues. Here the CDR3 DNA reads TGTGCCAGCAGCGATCCGGGACAAGGACCCGGGGAGCTGTTTTTT. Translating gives CASSDPGQGPGELFF.

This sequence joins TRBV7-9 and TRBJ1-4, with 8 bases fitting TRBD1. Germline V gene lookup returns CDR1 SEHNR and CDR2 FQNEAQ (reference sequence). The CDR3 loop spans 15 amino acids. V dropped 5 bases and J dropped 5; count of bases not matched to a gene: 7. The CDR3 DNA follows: TGTGCCAGCAGCCCCCCGAGGACAGGGAATGAAAAACTGTTTTTT. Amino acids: CASSPPRTGNEKLFF.

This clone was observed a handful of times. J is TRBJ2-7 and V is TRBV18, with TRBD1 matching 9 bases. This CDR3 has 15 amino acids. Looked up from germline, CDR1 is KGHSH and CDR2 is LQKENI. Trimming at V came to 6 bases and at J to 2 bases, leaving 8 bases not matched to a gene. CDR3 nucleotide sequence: TGTGCCAGCTCTCCCGCCGGGACAGGGACCTACGAGCAGTACTTC. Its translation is CASSPAGTGTYEQYF.

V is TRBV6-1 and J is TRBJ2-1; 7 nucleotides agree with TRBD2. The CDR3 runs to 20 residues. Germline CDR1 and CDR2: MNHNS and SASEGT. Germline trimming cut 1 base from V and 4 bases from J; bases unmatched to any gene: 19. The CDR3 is CASSEVLAGFRYRQYNEQFF. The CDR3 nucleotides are TGTGCCAGCAGTGAAGTTTTAGCGGGCTTCAGATACCGGCAATACAATGAGCAGTTCTTC.

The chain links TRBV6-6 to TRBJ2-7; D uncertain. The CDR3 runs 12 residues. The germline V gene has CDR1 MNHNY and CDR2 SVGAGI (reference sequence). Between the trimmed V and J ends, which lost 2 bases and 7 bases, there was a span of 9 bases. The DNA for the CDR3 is TGTGCCAGCAGTTACAACCATGGGGAGCAGTACTTC. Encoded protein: CASSYNHGEQYF.

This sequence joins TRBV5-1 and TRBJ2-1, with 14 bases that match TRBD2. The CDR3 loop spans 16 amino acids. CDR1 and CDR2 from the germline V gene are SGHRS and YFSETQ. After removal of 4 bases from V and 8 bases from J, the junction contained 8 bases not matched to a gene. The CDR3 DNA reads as TGCGCCAGCAGCATCGGGACTAGCGGGAGAGGCGATGAGCAGTTCTTC. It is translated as CASSIGTSGRGDEQFF.

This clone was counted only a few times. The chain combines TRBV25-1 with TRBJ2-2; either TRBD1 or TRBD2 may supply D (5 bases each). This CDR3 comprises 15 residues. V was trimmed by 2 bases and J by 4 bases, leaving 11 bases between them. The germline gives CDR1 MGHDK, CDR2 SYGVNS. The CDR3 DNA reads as TGTGCCAGCAGTGAACCTACGGGGACCACCGGGGAGCTGTTTTTT. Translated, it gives CASSEPTGTTGELFF.

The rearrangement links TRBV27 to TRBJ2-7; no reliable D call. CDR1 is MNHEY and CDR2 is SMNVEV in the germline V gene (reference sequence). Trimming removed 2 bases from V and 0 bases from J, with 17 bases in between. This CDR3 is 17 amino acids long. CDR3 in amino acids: CASSLRFGLGYSYEQYF. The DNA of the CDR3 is TGTGCCAGCAGTTTAAGATTTGGTCTAGGCTACTCCTACGAGCAGTACTTC.

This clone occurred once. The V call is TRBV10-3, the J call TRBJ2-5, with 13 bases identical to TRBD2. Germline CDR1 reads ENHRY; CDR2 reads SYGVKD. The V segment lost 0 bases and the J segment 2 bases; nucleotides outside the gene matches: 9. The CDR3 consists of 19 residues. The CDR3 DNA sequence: TGTGCCATCAGTGAGTCGTGGACTAGCGGGAGTTCTGGGCAAGAGACCCAGTACTTC. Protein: CAISESWTSGSSGQETQYF.

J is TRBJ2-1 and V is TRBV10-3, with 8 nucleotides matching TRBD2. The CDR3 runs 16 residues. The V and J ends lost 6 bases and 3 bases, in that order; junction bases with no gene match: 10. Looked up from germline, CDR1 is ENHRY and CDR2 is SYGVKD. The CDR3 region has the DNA TGTGCCATCAGCGGAACTATAAGCGGGAGCTACAATGAGCAGTTCTTC. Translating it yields CAISGTISGSYNEQFF.

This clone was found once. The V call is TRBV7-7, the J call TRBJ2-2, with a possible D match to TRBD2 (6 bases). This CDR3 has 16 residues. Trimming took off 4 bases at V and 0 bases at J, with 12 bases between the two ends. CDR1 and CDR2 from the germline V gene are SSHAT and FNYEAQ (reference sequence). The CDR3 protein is CASSSSTGANTGELFF. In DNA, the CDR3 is TGTGCCAGCAGCTCAAGCACGGGAGCGAACACCGGGGAGCTGTTTTTT.

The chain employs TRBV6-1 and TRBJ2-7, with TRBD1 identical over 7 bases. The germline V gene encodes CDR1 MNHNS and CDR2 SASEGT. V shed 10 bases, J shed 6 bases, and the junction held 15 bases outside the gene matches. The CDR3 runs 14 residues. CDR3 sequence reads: CAITGATIPSEQYF. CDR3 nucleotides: TGTGCCATAACAGGGGCGACAATCCCCTCCGAGCAGTACTTC.

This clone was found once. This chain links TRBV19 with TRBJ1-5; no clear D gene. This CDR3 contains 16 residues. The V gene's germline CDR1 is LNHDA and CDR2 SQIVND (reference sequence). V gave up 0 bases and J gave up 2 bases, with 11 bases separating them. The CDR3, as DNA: TGTGCCAGTAGTATAGAGAACCCATTCGGCAATCAGCCCCAGCATTTT. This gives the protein CASSIENPFGNQPQHF.

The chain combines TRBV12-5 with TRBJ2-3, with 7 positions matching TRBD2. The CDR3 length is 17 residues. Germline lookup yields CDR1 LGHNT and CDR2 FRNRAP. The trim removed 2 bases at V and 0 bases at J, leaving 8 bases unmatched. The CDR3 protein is CASGLTHTSVSTDTQYF. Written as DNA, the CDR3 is TGTGCTAGTGGTTTGACCCACACTAGCGTTAGCACAGATACGCAGTATTTT. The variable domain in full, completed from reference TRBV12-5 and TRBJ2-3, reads DARVTQTPRHKVTEMGQEVTMRCQPILGHNTVFWYRQTMMQGLELLAYFRNRAPLDDSGMPKDRFSAEMPDATLATLKIQPSEPRDSAVYFCASGLTHTSVSTDTQYFGPGTRLTVL.

In DNA, the CDR3 is TGTGCCATCAGTGAGGCTAGCAATGAGCAGTTCTTC. Its protein product is CAISEASNEQFF. This rearrangement joins TRBV10-3 to TRBJ2-1; no clear D. V was shortened by 2 bases and J by 6 bases, with 5 bases between the two germline ends. The CDR3 is 12 amino acids. From germline, CDR1 is ENHRY and CDR2 SYGVKD.

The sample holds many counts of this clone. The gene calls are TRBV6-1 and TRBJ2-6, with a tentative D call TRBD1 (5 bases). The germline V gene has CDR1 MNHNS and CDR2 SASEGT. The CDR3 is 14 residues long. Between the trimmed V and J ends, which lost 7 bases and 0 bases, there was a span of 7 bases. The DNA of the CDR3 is TGTGCCAGCACCCAGGGCTCTGGGGCCAACGTCCTGACTTTC. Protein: CASTQGSGANVLTF.

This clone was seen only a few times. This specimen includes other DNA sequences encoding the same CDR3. The CDR3 sequence is CSVRDTDQPQHF. CDR3 DNA sequence: TGCAGCGTCCGGGATACCGATCAGCCCCAGCATTTT. V usage is TRBV29-1 and J usage is TRBJ1-5; D unclear. Germline V gene sequence: CDR1 SQVTM, CDR2 ANQGSEA. Between the trimmed V and J ends, which lost 6 bases and 5 bases, there was a span of 11 bases. This CDR3 has 12 amino acids.

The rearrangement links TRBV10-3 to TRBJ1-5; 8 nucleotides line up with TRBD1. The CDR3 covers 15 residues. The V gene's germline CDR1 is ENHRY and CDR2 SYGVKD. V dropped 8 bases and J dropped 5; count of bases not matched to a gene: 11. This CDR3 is CAIDPTQGADQPQHF. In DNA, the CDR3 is TGTGCCATCGACCCGACGCAGGGGGCGGATCAGCCCCAGCATTTT.

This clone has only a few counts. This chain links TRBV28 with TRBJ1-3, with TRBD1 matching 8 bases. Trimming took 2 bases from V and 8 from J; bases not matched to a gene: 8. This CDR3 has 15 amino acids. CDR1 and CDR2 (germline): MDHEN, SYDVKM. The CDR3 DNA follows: TGTGCCAGCAGTTTACCCAACGGACAGGGTCACACCATATATTTT. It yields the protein CASSLPNGQGHTIYF.

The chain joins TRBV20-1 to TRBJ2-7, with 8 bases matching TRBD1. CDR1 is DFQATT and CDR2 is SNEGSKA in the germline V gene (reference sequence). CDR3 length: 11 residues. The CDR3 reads CSGQGESEQYF. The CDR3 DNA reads TGCAGCGGACAGGGAGAATCCGAGCAGTACTTC.

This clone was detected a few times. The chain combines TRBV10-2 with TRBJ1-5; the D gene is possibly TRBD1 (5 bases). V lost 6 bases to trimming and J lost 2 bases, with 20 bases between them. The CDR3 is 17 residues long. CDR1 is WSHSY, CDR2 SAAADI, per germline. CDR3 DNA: TGCGCCAGCAGCGATAAATCAAGGGGTGGCGGCAATCAGCCCCAGCATTTT. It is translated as CASSDKSRGGGNQPQHF.

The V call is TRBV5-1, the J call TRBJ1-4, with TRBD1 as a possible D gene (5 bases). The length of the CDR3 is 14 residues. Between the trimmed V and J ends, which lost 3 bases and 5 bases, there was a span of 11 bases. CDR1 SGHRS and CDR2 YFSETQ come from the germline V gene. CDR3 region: CASSSGGVNEKLFF. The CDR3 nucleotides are TGCGCCAGCAGCTCGGGAGGGGTCAATGAAAAACTGTTTTTT.

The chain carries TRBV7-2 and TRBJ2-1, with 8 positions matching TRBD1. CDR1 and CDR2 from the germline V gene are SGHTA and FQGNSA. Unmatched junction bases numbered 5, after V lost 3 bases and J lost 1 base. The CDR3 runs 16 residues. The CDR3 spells CASSFGGQGSYNEQFF. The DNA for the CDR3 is TGTGCCAGCAGCTTCGGCGGACAGGGATCCTACAATGAGCAGTTCTTC.

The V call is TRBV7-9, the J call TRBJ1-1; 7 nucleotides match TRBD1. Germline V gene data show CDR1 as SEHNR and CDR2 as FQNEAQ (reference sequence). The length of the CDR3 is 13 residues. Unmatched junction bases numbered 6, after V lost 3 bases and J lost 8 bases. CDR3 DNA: TGTGCCAGCAGCTTTGACCCGGGACAGGAAGCTTTCTTT. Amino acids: CASSFDPGQEAFF.

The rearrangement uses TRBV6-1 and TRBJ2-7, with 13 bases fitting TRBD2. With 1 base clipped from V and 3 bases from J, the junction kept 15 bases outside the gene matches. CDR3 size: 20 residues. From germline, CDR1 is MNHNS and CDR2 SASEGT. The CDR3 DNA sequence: TGTGCCAGCAGTGAAGTGGCACGGACTAGCGGGAGAGGCCTCTACTACGAGCAGTACTTC. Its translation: CASSEVARTSGRGLYYEQYF.

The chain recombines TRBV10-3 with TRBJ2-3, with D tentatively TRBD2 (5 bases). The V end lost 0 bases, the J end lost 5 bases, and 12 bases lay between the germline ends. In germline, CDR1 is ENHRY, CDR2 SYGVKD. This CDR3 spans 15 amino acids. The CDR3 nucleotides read TGTGCCATCAGTGAGTCCCTAGCCACTAGAGATACGCAGTATTTT. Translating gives CAISESLATRDTQYF.

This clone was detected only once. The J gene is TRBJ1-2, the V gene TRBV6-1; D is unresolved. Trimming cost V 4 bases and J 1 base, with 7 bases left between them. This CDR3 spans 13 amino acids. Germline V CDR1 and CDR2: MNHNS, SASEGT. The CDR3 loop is CASSAGDNYGYTF. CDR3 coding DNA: TGTGCCAGCAGTGCGGGAGATAACTATGGCTACACCTTC.